This T cell receptor (beta chain) derives from a study of CD4 T cells in relation to SARS-CoV-2 and coronaviruses (dated by TCRdb to about 2021). About the study as a whole: Using patient-derived lymphoblastoid cell lines, the shared crossreactive spike epitopes were mapped to their HLA restriction. At the level of individual TCR clonotypes, the study measured memory CD4+ T cell crossreactivity between SARS-CoV-2 spike protein and common cold coronavirus spike proteins. A different TCR-beta assay, based on Illumina, was used to sequence expansion assays from other donors in the study. The Adaptive Biotechnologies TCR-sequencing kit was used to sequence samples from three pre-COVID donors and the naive versus memory experiments, while other data came from Illumina-based sequencing. The investigation overall reported the following: Memory CD4+ clonotypes crossrecognizing SARS-CoV-2 and at least one common cold coronavirus spike were found in roughly 59% of donors. Compared with monoreactive clones, crossreactive clones had significantly weaker SARS-CoV-2-driven expansion, a result consistent with antigenic imprinting. Sequencing naive versus memory cells indicated that the assay picks up memory recall responses, not primary responses primed during culture. Because no donor provided both pre-pandemic and post-infection samples, tracing the source of pre-existing responses was limited. Since the crossreactivity analysis centred on spike protein, crossreactivity against other viral proteins was not assessed. The study was limited by small numbers of patients and tested TCRs.

The CDR3 spans 13 residues, from the cysteine through the phenylalanine. The DNA shown is the 39-base CDR3, in frame from base 1. CDR1 is given as SNHLY and CDR2 as FYNNEI, both from the germline V gene. V and J are truncated by 0 bases and 8 bases respectively, leaving an intervening sequence of 10 bases. CD4+ T cells from unexposed donors were collected before the COVID-19 pandemic (2011-2018). Naive and memory CD4+ T cells were separated from cryopreserved PBMCs by first enriching for CD4 and then performing EasySep naive CD4+ T cell enrichment. The leukapheresis product used for the unexposed donors was purchased from a commercial source. PBMCs were isolated from leukapheresis product or whole blood by Ficoll-Paque PLUS gradient centrifugation. The PBMCs went either fresh into the expansion assay or into cryopreservation at -140 degrees C. The QIAamp Micro DNA Kit was used to extract genomic DNA from the CD4+ T cells.

DNA from uncultured naive and memory CD4+ T cells underwent immunoSEQ TCR-beta sequencing at deep resolution. Under the source paper's analysis protocol: During preprocessing, nonproductive sequences were removed, as were CDR3s that did not start with C, did not end with F or W, or were shorter than 7 amino acids. Cultured and uncultured naive and memory CD4+ repertoires were searched for previously identified spike- and CEF-reactive CDR3s. CDR3 homology was measured as pairwise Levenshtein distance, computed with the stringdist R package after trimming three terminal residues from each end. Sourced from immuneACCESS, this table was stored by TCRdb with only in-frame sequences that have V and J called. A share of the clones is absent; for the studies checked, an unresolved V gene accounts for under half, and the remainder has no known explanation. V and J calls and clone size are those listed in that table; D and trimming were worked out from the DNA. Within this sample are roughly 60,000 clones, with over 90% of them counted one time only. Clones ranked in the top ten supply 0.14% of the sample.

A remark on this clone: Its antigen is unknown. One base away there is no much larger clone; base qualities are not given.

What was sequenced was naive CD4+ T cells from PBMCs. The cell subset or site label on this specimen signifies: naive CD4+ T cells isolated by negative enrichment. This receptor was obtained from a human donor in good health. The chain uses TRBV2 and TRBJ1-2; the D gene is perhaps TRBD1, on 6 matching bases. At the DNA level, the sequence is TGTGCCAGCAGTGAAGCGCACAGGGCCGGCTACACCTTC. It encodes CASSEAHRAGYTF.